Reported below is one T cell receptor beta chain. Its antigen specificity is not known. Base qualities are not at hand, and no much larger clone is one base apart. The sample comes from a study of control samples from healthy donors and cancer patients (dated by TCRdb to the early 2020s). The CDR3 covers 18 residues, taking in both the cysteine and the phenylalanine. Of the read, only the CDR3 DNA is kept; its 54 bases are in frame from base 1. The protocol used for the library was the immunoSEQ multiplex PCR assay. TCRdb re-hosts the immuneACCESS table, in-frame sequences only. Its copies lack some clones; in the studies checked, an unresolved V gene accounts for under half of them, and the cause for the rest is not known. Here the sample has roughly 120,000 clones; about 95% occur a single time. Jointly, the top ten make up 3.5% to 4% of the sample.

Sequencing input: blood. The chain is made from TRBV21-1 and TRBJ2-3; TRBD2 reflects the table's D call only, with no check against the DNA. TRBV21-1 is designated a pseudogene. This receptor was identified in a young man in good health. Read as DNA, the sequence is TGTGCCAGCAGCGCTATGTCTAGCGGGGGGCCTGACACAGATACGCAGTATTTT. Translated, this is CASSAMSSGGPDTDTQYF.